A selection of T cell receptor beta chains follows, all from one sample in a study of T cells in Graves' hyperthyroidism and ophthalmopathy. TCRdb called the multiplex PCR reads again in MiXCR, with one record for every CDR3 protein. The table shows almost 500,000 distinct CDR3 sequences, with roughly 22% occurring only once. Sequences were obtained from blood. These receptors originate from a woman in her 70s with Graves' ophthalmopathy. Each CDR3 is given with its conserved first and last residue. The D gene is left open where the match is weak. Rows may omit the clone size; those that give it use once, few, many or a size class.

V gene	D gene	CDR3 length	J gene	clone size	CDR3 DNA	CDR3 protein
TRBV27	-	20	TRBJ2-7	-	TGTGCCAGCAGTTTACGGGCGGGGGCCTCGGGCGGGAGAGCTCTCTACGAGCAGTACTTC	CASSLRAGASGGRALYEQYF
TRBV9	-	13	TRBJ2-3	-	TGTGCCAGCAGCGTGTTTTGGACAGATACGCAGTATTTT	CASSVFWTDTQYF
TRBV5-1	TRBD1	13	TRBJ2-1	few	TGCGCCAGCAGAACCGACAGGGGGAGTTCGCAGTTCTTC	CASRTDRGSSQFF
TRBV6-1	-	13	TRBJ2-5	few	TGTGCCAGCAACTGGAACGGGGAAGAGACCCAGTACTTC	CASNWNGEETQYF
TRBV7-3	TRBD1	13	TRBJ1-1	many	TGTGCCAGCAGCTCTCGACAGGGCACTGAAGCTTTCTTT	CASSSRQGTEAFF
TRBV11-2	TRBD2	14	TRBJ2-7	many	TGTGCCAGCAGCAGGGGACTAGCAGGTGGAGAGCAGTACTTC	CASSRGLAGGEQYF
TRBV15	-	14	TRBJ1-2	many	TGTGCCACCAGCAGAGATTTGGCAAACTATGGCTACACCTTC	CATSRDLANYGYTF
TRBV12-3/TRBV12-4	TRBD1	16	TRBJ2-1	many	TGTGCCAGCAGACTAAGGGACAGGGGGCCAAACAATGAGCAGTTCTTC	CASRLRDRGPNNEQFF
TRBV7-8	-	16	TRBJ2-7	many	TGTGCCAGCAGCTTAGCCGGGCCAGGGACTTCCTACGAGCAGTACTTC	CASSLAGPGTSYEQYF
TRBV27	-	15	TRBJ2-5	-	TGTGCCAGCAGTTTAATAGGACAGACCCAAGAGACCCAGTACTTC	CASSLIGQTQETQYF
TRBV20-1	-	10	TRBJ2-7	few	TGCAGTGCTTTGTACTACGAGCAGTACTTC	CSALYYEQYF
TRBV4-1	TRBD2	22	TRBJ2-1	-	TGCGCCAGCAGCCAAGATCCCCCGGGGGTAGCGGGAGGGCGGAGCTCCTACAATGAGCAGTTCTTC	CASSQDPPGVAGGRSSYNEQFF
TRBV4-1	-	12	TRBJ1-6	-	TGCGCCAGCAGCCAAGATAGGGGCTACCTCCACTTT	CASSQDRGYLHF
TRBV11-2	-	11	TRBJ2-5	-	TGTGCCAGCAGCCAGGGGAGAGACCAGTACTTC	CASSQGRDQYF
TRBV5-1	TRBD2	17	TRBJ2-3	-	TGCGCCAGCAGCTCTATCGGGACTAGCGGGAGGCAAGATACGCAGTATTTT	CASSSIGTSGRQDTQYF
TRBV12-3/TRBV12-4	TRBD1	14	TRBJ1-3	-	TGTGCCAGCAGACAGGGGGCGACGGGAAACACCATATATTTT	CASRQGATGNTIYF
TRBV3-1	-	14	TRBJ2-7	few	TGTGCCAGCAGCCAAGCCCTGGGACCCTACGAGCAGTACTTC	CASSQALGPYEQYF
TRBV19	TRBD1	15	TRBJ1-1	-	TGTGCCAGTAGTACAGGGGGCAAAATGAACACTGAAGCTTTCTTT	CASSTGGKMNTEAFF
TRBV27	-	14	TRBJ1-6	-	TGTGCCAGCAGTTTAATGGCAGGGGATTCACCCCTCCACTTT	CASSLMAGDSPLHF
TRBV2	-	14	TRBJ1-3	-	TGTGCCAGCAGTGGACAGCTCTCTGGGAACACCATATATTTT	CASSGQLSGNTIYF
TRBV3-1	-	14	TRBJ1-6	many	TGTGCCAGCAGCCAAGATATAGGCAGCGGGCCCCTCCACTTT	CASSQDIGSGPLHF
TRBV30	-	12	TRBJ1-1	many	TGTGCCTGGAGTGCAGGAAACACTGAAGCTTTCTTT	CAWSAGNTEAFF
TRBV9	-	14	TRBJ2-1	-	TGTGCCAGCAGCGTAGGTTACACCTACAATGAGCAGTTCTTC	CASSVGYTYNEQFF
TRBV7-9	-	14	TRBJ2-2	few	TGTGCCAGCAGCTTTGTGGGTACCACCGGGGAGCTGTTTTTT	CASSFVGTTGELFF
TRBV11-2	-	13	TRBJ1-1	-	TGTGCCAGCAGCTTGCGGGCGGGGCCGAAAGCTTTCTTT	CASSLRAGPKAFF
TRBV3-1	-	13	TRBJ2-7	-	TGTGCCAGCAGTATACTAGCCGGAGACGAGCAGTACTTC	CASSILAGDEQYF
TRBV9	-	14	TRBJ1-2	few	TGTGCCAGCAGCGTAGGAGCAGGGAACTATGGCTACACCTTC	CASSVGAGNYGYTF
TRBV4-1	TRBD1	14	TRBJ1-2	-	TGCGCCAGCAGCCAAGTTGGACAGGGACCTGGCTACACCTTC	CASSQVGQGPGYTF
TRBV5-4	-	15	TRBJ1-6	few	TGTGCCAGCAGCGCCGGACAGCTGGGTAATTCACCCCTCCACTTT	CASSAGQLGNSPLHF
TRBV9	TRBD2	15	TRBJ2-1	once	TGTGCCAGCACCTCGGGCGGGAGGGCCTACAATGAGCAGTTCTTC	CASTSGGRAYNEQFF
TRBV5-1	-	14	TRBJ2-5	-	TGCGCCAGCAGCTTGGAAGGGCGCCGGGAGACCCAGTACTTC	CASSLEGRRETQYF
TRBV7-9	-	15	TRBJ2-3	-	TGTGCCAGCAGCTCAGCTCTCTCCAGCACAGATACGCAGTATTTT	CASSSALSSTDTQYF
TRBV2	TRBD2	12	TRBJ2-2	-	TGTGCCAGCAGTGGGGACTACCGAGAGCTGTTTTTT	CASSGDYRELFF
TRBV24-1	-	13	TRBJ2-1	many	TGTGCCACCAGTGATTTGCCGGACAGCCAGCAGTTCTTC	CATSDLPDSQQFF
TRBV5-1	-	14	TRBJ1-1	-	TGCGCCAGCGGGGAGGACGGGTTGAACACTGAAGCTTTCTTT	CASGEDGLNTEAFF
TRBV6-1	TRBD2	13	TRBJ2-5	many	TGTGCCAGCAGTCTAGCGGAACAAGAGACCCAGTACTTC	CASSLAEQETQYF